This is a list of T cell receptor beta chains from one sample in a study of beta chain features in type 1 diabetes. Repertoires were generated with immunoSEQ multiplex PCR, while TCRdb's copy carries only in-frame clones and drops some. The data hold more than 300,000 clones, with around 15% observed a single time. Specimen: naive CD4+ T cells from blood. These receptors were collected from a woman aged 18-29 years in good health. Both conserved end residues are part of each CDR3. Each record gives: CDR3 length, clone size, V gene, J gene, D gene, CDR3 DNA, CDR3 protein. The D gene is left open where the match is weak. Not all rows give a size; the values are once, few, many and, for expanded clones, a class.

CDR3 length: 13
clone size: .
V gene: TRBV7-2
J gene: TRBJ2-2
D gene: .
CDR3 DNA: TGTGCCAGCAAACAGGGGAACACCGGGGAGCTGTTTTTT
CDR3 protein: CASKQGNTGELFF

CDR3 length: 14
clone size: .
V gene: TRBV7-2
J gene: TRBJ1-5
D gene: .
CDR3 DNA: TGTGCCAGCAGCTTAGCGGGGGGTGTGCAGCCCCAGCATTTT
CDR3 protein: CASSLAGGVQPQHF

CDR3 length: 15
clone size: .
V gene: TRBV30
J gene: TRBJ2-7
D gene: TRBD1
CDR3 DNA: TGTGCCTGGAGGGATAAACAGGGGTCCGCCTACGAGCAGTACTTC
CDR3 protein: CAWRDKQGSAYEQYF

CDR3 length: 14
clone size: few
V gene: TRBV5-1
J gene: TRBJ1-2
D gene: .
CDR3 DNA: TGCGCCAGCAGCTTAACGGTCTTGGAGTATGGCTACACCTTC
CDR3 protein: CASSLTVLEYGYTF

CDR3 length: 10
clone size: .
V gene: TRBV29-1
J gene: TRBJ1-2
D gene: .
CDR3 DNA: TGCAGCGTTGAAGAGGGGGCCTACACCTTC
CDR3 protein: CSVEEGAYTF

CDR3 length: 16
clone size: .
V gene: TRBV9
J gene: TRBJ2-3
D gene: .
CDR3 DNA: TGTGCCAGCAGCGGAGGACCGGGACTCAGCACAGATACGCAGTATTTT
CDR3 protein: CASSGGPGLSTDTQYF

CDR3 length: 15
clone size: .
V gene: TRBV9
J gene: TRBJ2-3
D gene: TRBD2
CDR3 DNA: TGTGCCAGCAGCGTAGTGGCTAGCGGGAGAGATACGCAGTATTTT
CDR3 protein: CASSVVASGRDTQYF

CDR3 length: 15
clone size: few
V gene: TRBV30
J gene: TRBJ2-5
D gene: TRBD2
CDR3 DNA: TGTGCCTGGAGCCATCAAGGACTAGCGGGAGAGACCCAGTACTTC
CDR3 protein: CAWSHQGLAGETQYF

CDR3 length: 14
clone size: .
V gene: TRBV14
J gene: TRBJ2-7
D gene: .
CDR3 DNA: TGTGCCAGCAGCCAAGCCGCGGCTTTCTACGAGCAGTACTTC
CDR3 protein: CASSQAAAFYEQYF

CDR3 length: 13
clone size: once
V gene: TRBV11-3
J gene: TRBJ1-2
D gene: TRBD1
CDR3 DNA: TGTGCCAGCAGCTTAGGACAGGGATATGGCTACACCTTC
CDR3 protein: CASSLGQGYGYTF

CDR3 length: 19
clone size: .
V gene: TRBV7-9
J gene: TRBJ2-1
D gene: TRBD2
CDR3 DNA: TGTGCCAGCAGCTTCAGACTAGCGGGAGGTCCGAGCTCCTACAATGAGCAGTTCTTC
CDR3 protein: CASSFRLAGGPSSYNEQFF

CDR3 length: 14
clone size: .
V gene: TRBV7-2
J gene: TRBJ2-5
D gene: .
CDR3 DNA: TGTGCCAGCAGCTTAGCGTCAGGGGAAGAGACCCAGTACTTC
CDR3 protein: CASSLASGEETQYF

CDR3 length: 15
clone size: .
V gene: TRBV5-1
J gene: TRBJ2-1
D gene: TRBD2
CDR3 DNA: TGCGCCAGCAGCCGGCTAGCGGGAGCCCCGCATGAGCAGTTCTTC
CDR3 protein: CASSRLAGAPHEQFF

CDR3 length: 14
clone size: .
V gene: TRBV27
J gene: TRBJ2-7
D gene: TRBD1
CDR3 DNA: TGTGCCAGCAGCAGGGACAGGGAAAGTTACGAGCAGTACTTC
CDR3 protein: CASSRDRESYEQYF

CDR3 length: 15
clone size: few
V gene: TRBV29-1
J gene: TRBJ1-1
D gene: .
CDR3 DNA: TGCAGCGTTGGTTCGGAGGGCGGCGTGAACACTGAAGCTTTCTTT
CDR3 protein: CSVGSEGGVNTEAFF

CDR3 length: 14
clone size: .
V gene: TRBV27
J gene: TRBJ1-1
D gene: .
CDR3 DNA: TGTGCCAGCAGTTTTACAGGGCTGAACACTGAAGCTTTCTTT
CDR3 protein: CASSFTGLNTEAFF

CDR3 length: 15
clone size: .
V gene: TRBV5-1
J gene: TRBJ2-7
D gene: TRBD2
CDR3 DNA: TGCGCCAGCAGCTTTGGACTAGCGGGAAGCTACGAGCAGTACTTC
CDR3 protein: CASSFGLAGSYEQYF

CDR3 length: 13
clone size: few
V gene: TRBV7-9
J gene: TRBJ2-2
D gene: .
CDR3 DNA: TGTGCCAGCAGCTTACTAAACACCGGGGAGCTGTTTTTT
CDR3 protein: CASSLLNTGELFF

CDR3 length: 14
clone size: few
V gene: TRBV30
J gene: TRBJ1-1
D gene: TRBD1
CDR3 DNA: TGTGCCTGGAGGGGACAGGGGGCCGGCACTGAAGCTTTCTTT
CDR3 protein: CAWRGQGAGTEAFF

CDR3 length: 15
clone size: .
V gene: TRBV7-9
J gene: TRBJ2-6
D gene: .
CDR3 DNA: TGTGCCAGCAGTTTTTCAGGGTCTGGGGCCAACGTCCTGACTTTC
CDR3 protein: CASSFSGSGANVLTF

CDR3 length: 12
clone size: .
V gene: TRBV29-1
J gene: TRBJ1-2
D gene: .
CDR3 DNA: TGCAGCGTTGACGCGAGGGTCGGTGGCTACACCTTC
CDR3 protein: CSVDARVGGYTF

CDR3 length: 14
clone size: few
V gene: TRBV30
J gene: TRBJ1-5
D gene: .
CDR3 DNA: TGTGCCTGGAGTACATTATTTAGCAATCAGCCCCAGCATTTT
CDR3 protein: CAWSTLFSNQPQHF

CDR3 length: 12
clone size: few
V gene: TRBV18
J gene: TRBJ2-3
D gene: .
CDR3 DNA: TGTGCCAGCTCACCCTATTCGGATACGCAGTATTTT
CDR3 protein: CASSPYSDTQYF

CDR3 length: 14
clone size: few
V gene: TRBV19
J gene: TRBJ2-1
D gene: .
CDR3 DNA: TGTGCCAGTAACGGGCAGGCGGGTGACAATGAGCAGTTCTTC
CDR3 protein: CASNGQAGDNEQFF

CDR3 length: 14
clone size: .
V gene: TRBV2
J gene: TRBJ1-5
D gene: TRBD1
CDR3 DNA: TGTGCCAGCAGTGAAAGGGACAGGAATCAGCCCCAGCATTTT
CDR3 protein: CASSERDRNQPQHF

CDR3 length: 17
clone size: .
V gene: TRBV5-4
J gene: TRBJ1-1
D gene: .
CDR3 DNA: TGTGCCAGCAGCTTGGCCCTAGGGGTGAGGGACAACTCTGAAGCTTTCTTT
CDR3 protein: CASSLALGVRDNSEAFF

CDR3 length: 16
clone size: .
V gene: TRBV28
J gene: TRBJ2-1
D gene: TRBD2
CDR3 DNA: TGTGCCAGCAGTTTCCTTAGCGGGAGTTCCTACAATGAGCAGTTCTTC
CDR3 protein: CASSFLSGSSYNEQFF

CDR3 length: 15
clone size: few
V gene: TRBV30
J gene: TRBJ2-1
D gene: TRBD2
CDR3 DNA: TGTGCCTGCAGCCTAGCGGGAGACCGTTACAATGAGCAGTTCTTC
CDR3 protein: CACSLAGDRYNEQFF

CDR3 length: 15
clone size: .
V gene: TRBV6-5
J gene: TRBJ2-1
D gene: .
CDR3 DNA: TGTGCCAGCAGTTACTCGGCGGGGTTTGGGAATGAGCAGTTCTTC
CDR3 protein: CASSYSAGFGNEQFF

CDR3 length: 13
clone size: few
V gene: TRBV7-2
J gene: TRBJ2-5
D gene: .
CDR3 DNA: TGTGCTACACGGCGCTACAGGCAAGAGACCCAGTACTTC
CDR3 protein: CATRRYRQETQYF

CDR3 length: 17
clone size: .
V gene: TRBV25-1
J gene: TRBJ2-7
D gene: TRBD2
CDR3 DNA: TGTGCCAGCAGTGAATTAGGGGCGGGAGGGCCTTGGGGCGAGCAGTACTTC
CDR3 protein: CASSELGAGGPWGEQYF

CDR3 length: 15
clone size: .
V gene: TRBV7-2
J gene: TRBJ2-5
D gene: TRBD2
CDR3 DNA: TGTGCCAGCAGCTTATTCCGGGGGGACCAAGAGACCCAGTACTTC
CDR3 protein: CASSLFRGDQETQYF

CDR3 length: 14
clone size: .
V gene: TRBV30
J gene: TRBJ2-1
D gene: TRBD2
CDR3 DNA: TGTGCCTCAACCCGCAGCGGGATAAGAAGCGAGCAGTTCTTC
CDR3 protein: CASTRSGIRSEQFF

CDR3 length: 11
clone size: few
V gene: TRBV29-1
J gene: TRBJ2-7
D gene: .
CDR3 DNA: TGCAGCGTCGGGAACTCCTACGAGCAGTACTTC
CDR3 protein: CSVGNSYEQYF

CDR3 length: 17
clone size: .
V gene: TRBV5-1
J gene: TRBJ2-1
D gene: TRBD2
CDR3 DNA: TGCGCCAGCAGCTTAGGGCTAGCGGGAGGCCTCTACAATGAGCAGTTCTTC
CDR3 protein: CASSLGLAGGLYNEQFF

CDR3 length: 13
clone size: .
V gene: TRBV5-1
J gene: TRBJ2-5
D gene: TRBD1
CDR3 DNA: TGCGCCAGCAGCCTCGACAGGGTGCGGACCCAGTACTTC
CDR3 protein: CASSLDRVRTQYF

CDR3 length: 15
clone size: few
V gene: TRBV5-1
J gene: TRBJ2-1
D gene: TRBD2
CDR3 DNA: TGCGCCAGCAGCTCGGGACTAGCGGGAGGCGATGAGCAGTTCTTC
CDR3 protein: CASSSGLAGGDEQFF

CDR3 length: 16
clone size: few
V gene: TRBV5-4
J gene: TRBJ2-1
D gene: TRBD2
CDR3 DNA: TGTGCCAGCAGCGTGGGACTAGCGGGATTCTACAATGAGCAGTTCTTC
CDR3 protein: CASSVGLAGFYNEQFF

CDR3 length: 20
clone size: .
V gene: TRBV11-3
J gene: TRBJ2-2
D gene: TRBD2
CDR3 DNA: TGTGCCAGCAGCTTAGATTCGGGACTAGCGGGAGAATTCGGTACCGGGGAGCTGTTTTTT
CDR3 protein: CASSLDSGLAGEFGTGELFF

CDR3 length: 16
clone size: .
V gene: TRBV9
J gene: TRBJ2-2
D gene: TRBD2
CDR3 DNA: TGTGCCAGCAGCGTCACTAGCGGCATGAACACCGGGGAGCTGTTTTTT
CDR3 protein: CASSVTSGMNTGELFF

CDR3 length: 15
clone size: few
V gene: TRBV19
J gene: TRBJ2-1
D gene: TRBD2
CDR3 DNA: TGTGCCAGTACCACAGTGACTAGCGGGAAAGATGAGCAGTTCTTC
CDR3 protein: CASTTVTSGKDEQFF

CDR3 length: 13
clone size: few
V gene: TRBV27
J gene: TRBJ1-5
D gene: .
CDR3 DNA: TGTGCCAGCAGTCTACTCGGGGATCAGCCCCAGCATTTT
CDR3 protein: CASSLLGDQPQHF

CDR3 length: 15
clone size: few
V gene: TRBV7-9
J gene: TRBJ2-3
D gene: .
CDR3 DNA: TGTGCCAGCCGAGGGCAGGACCTTCCCACAGATACGCAGTATTTT
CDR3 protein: CASRGQDLPTDTQYF

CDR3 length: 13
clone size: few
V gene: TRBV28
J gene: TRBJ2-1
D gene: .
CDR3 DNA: TGTGCCAGCAGTTTCAGACAATACAATGAGCAGTTCTTC
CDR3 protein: CASSFRQYNEQFF

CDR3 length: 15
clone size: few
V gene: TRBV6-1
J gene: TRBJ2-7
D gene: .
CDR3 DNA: TGTGCCAGCAGTCTAGCTCGAACATCGGTCGGCGAGCAGTACTTC
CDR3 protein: CASSLARTSVGEQYF

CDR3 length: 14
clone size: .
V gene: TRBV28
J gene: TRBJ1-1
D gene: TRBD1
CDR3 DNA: TGTGCCAGCATCCCGGGACAGTGGAACACTGAAGCTTTCTTT
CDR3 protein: CASIPGQWNTEAFF

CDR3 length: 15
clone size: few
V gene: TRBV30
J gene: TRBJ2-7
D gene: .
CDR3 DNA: TGTGCCTGGGGCCAGATGACAGTGGGCTTAGGGGAGCAGTACTTC
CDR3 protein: CAWGQMTVGLGEQYF

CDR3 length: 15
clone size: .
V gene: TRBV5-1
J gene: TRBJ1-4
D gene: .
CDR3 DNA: TGCGCCAGCAGTAATGCAGGGTCGGCTAATGAAAAACTGTTTTTT
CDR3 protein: CASSNAGSANEKLFF

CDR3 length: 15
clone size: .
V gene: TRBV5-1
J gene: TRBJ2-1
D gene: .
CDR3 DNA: TGCGCCAGCAGCTTGCGCACAGATAACTACAATGAGCAGTTCTTC
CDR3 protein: CASSLRTDNYNEQFF

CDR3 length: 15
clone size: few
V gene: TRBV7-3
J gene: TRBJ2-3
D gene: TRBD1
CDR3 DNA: TGTGCCAGCAGCTTAGTGCCGACAGGGAGAGATACGCAGTATTTT
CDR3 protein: CASSLVPTGRDTQYF

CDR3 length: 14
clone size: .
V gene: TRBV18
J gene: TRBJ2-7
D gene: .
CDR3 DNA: TGTGCCAGCTCACCGCCGGGAGTAGGTAACGAGCAGTACTTC
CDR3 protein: CASSPPGVGNEQYF

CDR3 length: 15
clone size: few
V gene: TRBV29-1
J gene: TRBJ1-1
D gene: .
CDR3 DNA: TGCAGCGTGCACCCGGACAGAGTAAAGAACACTGAAGCTTTCTTT
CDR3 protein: CSVHPDRVKNTEAFF

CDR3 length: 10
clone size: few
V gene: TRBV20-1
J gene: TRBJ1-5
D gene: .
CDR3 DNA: TGCAGTGCTAGCGATCAGCCCCAGCATTTT
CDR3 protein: CSASDQPQHF

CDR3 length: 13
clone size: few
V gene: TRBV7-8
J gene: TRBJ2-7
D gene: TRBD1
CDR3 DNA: TGTGCCAGCGGCGGCAGGGGGACCTACGAGCAGTACTTC
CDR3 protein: CASGGRGTYEQYF

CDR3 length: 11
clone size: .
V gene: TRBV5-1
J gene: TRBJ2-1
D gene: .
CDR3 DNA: TGCGCCAGCAGCTTGCGGGATGAGCAGTTCTTC
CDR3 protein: CASSLRDEQFF

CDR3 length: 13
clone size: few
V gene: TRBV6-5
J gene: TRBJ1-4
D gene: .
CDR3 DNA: TGTGCCAGCAGTTACACCAGCGATGAAAAACTGTTTTTT
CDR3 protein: CASSYTSDEKLFF

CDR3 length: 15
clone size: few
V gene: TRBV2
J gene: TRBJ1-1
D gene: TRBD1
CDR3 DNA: TGTGCCAGCCTAGGGACAGAATTACCGAACACTGAAGCTTTCTTT
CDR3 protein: CASLGTELPNTEAFF

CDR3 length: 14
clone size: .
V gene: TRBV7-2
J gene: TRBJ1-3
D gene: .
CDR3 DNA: TGTGCCAGCAGCGCAGGGATCTCTGGAAACACCATATATTTT
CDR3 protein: CASSAGISGNTIYF

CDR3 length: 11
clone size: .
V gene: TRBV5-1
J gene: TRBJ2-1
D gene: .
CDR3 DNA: TGCGCCAGCAGAGAAGGGACTCACCAGTTCTTC
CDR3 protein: CASREGTHQFF

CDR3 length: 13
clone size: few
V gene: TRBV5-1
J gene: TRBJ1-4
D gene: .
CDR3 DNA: TGCGCCAGCAGCTTCCGGGTAGGCGAAAAACTGTTTTTT
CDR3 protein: CASSFRVGEKLFF